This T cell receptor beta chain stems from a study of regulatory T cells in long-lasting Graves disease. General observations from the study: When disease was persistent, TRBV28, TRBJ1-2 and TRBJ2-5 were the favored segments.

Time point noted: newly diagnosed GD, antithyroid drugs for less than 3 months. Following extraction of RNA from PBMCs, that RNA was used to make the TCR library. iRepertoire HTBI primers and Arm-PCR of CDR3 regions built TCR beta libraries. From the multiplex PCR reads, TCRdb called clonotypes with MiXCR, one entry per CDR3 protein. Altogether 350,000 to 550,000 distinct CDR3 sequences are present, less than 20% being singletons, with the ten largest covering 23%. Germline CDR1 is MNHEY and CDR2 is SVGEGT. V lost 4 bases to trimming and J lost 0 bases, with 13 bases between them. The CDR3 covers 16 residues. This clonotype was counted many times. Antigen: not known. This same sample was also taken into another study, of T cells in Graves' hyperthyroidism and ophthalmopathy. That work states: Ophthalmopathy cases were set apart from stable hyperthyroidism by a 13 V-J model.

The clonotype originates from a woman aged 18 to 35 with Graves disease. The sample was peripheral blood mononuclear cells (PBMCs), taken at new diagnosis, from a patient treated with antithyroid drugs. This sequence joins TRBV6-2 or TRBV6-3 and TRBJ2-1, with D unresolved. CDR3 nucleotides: TGTGCCAGCAGTTTAGAAGCGCTGAGCTCCTACAATGAGCAGTTCTTC. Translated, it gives CASSLEALSSYNEQFF.